Here is one T cell receptor (beta chain) with its context. Its target is unknown. Sequenced by immunoSEQ multiplex PCR; TCRdb stores in-frame clones only, minus some. There are under 35,000 clones in the sample; 75% to 85% occur only once, and approximately 1.1% lies in the top ten. The data belong to a study of T cells in narcolepsy. Broader study findings: In some patient and control memory CD4+ samples, autoreactive clones were absent.

Sequenced sample: CD45RA- memory CD4+ T cells from PBMCs. This TCR was sampled from a human donor with narcolepsy.

The CDR3 DNA reads TGTGCCAGCAGCTTACGCAGCGCTGGACTAGCGGGGCGGGTTGGAGATACGCAGTATTTT. Its protein product is CASSLRSAGLAGRVGDTQYF. This chain joins TRBV7-8 and TRBJ2-3; TRBD2 agrees at 12 bases. V dropped 2 bases and J dropped 5; count of bases not matched to a gene: 17. The CDR3 is 20 residues long. In germline, CDR1 is SGHVS, CDR2 FQNEAQ.